The T cell receptor (beta chain) described here comes from a study of T cell repertoires in cytomegalovirus infection. Findings and limits, study-wide: Dominating the ex vivo response were HLA-C-restricted CMV-specific TCR beta clonotypes.

This clonotype was recorded a few times. The target antigen is unknown. V was shortened by 3 bases and J by 7 bases, with 18 bases between the two germline ends. Germline V gives CDR1 SEHNR, CDR2 FQNEAQ (reference sequence). CDR3 length equals 15 residues. TCRdb itself ran the reads through MiXCR, one entry per CDR3 protein. The sample has roughly 860,000 distinct CDR3 sequences, about 31% seen once; the top ten hold 12%. This material consisted of cultured CD8+ T cells from PBMCs, taken from culture after CMV antigen stimulation. The TCR was taken from a human donor in good health (CMV status not recorded). Some clones in this sample may be carry-over from other donors' samples. V gene TRBV7-9 combines with J gene TRBJ2-5; D ambiguous. CDR3 residues: CASSFPRYLGMTQYF. CDR3 coding DNA: TGTGCCAGCAGCTTCCCCCGGTACCTGGGGATGACCCAGTACTTC.